This T cell receptor (beta chain) was found in a study of cytomegalovirus exposure and HLA in healthy donors. Notes on the study in general: Segments of the TCR beta V type were, in most cases, productive about 90% or about 30% of the time in an earlier analysis. Other equally common chains were less clonally expanded than HLA-associated TCR beta chains, a later analysis showed. High specificity and sensitivity for cytomegalovirus status were reported for the classifier.

V shed 4 bases, J shed 7 bases, and the junction held 10 bases outside the gene matches. The length of the CDR3 is 15 residues. Looked up from germline, CDR1 is SGHDN and CDR2 is FVKESK. In regard to this clone: Its antigen is unknown.

The PCR employed 60 Vbeta primers together with 13 Jbeta primers. Generated by immunoSEQ multiplex PCR, the TCRdb table keeps only in-frame clones and is missing some. The sample shows under 200,000 clones, 82% of them seen only once. The origin of this receptor is a girl aged 10-17 years in good health and CMV-seropositive. Source material: PBMCs. The chain couples TRBV14 to TRBJ1-2, with 9 bases that match TRBD1. The CDR3 reads CASSRRGQGVRGYTF. CDR3 nucleotides: TGTGCCAGCAGCCGACGGGGACAGGGAGTACGTGGCTACACCTTC.